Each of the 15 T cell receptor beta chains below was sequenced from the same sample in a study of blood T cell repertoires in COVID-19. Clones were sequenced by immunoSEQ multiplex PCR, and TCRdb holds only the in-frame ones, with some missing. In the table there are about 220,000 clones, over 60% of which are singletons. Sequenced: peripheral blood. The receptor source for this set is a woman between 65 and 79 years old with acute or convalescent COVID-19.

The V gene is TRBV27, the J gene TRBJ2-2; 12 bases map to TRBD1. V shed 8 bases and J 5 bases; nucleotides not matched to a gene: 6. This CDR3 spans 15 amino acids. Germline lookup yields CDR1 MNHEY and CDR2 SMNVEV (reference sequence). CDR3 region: CASAGQGAHTGELFF. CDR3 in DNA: TGTGCCAGCGCGGGACAGGGGGCGCATACCGGGGAGCTGTTTTTT.

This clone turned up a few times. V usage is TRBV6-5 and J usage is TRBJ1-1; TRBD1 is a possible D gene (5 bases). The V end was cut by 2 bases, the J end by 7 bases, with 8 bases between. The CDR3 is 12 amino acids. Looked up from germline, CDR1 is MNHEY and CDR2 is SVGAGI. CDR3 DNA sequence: TGTGCCAGCAGTTACGGGGGGGTTGAAGCTTTCTTT. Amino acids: CASSYGGVEAFF.

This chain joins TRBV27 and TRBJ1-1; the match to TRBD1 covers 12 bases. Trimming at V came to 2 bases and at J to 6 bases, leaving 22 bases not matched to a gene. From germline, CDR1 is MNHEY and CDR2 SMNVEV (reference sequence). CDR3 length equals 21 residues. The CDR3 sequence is CASSLQKPLRRDRGPGSEAFF. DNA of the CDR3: TGTGCCAGCAGTTTACAAAAACCACTCCGAAGGGACAGGGGGCCTGGGTCTGAAGCTTTCTTT.

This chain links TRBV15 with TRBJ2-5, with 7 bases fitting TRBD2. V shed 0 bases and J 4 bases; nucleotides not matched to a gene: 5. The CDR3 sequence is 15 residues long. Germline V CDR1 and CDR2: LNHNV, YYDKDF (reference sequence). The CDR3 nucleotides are TGTGCCACCAGCAGAGATCCGGGCGGGGGAGAGACCCAGTACTTC. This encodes CATSRDPGGGETQYF.

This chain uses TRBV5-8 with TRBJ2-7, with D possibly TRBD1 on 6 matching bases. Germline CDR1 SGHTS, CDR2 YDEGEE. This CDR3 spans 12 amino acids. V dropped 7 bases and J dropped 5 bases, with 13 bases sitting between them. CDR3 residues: CASPTGMNEQYV. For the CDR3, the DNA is TGTGCCAGCCCTACAGGGATGAACGAGCAGTACGTC.

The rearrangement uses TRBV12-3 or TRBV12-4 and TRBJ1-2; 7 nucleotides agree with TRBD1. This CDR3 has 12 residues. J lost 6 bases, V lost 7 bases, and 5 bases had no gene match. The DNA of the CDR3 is TGTGCCAGCACCCCGACAGGGCATGGCTACACCTTC. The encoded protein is CASTPTGHGYTF.

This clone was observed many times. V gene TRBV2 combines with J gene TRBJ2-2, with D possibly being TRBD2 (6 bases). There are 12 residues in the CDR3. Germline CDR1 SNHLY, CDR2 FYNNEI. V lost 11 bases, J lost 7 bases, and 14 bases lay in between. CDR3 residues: CASHRGYGELFF. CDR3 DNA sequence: TGTGCCTCCCACCGGGGGTACGGGGAGCTGTTTTTT.

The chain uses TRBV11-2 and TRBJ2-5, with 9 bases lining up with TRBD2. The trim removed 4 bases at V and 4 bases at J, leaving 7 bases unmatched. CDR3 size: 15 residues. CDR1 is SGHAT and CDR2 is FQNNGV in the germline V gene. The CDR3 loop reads CASSSTSGSVETQYF. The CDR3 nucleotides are TGTGCCAGCAGCTCGACTAGCGGATCCGTAGAGACCCAGTACTTC.

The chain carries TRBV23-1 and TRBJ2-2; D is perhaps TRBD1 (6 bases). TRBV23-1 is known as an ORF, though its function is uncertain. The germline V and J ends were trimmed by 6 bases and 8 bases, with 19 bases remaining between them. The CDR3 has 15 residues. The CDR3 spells CASSRPATGLGELFF. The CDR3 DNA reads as TGCGCCAGCAGCCGACCTGCTACAGGGCTTGGGGAGCTGTTTTTT.

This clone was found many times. The CDR3 coding sequence is TGTGCCACCTGGAGCGGGGGAACCTACGAGCAGTACTTC. Amino acid sequence: CATWSGGTYEQYF. The V and J genes are TRBV19 and TRBJ2-7; 8 nucleotides align to TRBD2. Per the germline V gene, CDR1 is LNHDA and CDR2 is SQIVND (reference sequence). The CDR3 loop spans 13 amino acids. The trim removed 10 bases at V and 2 bases at J, leaving 7 bases unmatched.

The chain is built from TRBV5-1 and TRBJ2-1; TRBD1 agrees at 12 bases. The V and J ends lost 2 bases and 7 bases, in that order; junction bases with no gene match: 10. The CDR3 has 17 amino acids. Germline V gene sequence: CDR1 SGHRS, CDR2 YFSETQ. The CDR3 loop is CASSFLAGTGGENEQFF. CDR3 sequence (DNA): TGCGCCAGCAGCTTCTTGGCCGGGACAGGGGGCGAAAATGAGCAGTTCTTC.

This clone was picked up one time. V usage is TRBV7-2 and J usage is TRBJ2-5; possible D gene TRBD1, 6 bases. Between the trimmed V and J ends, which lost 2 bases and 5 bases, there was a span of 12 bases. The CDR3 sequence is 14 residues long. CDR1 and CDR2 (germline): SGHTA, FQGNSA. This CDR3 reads CASSLLGAGETQYF. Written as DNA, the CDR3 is TGTGCCAGCAGCTTACTGGGGGCTGGGGAGACCCAGTACTTC. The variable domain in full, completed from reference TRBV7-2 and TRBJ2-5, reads GAGVSQSPSNKVTEKGKDVELRCDPISGHTALYWYRQSLGQGLEFLIYFQGNSAPDKSGLPSDRFSAERTGGSVSTLTIQRTQQEDSAVYLCASSLLGAGETQYFGPGTRLLVL.

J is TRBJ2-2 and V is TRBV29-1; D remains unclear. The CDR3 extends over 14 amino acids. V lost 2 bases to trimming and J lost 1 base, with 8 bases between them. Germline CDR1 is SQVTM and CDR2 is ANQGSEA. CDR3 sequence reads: CSVESPGNTGELFF. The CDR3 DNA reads TGCAGCGTTGAAAGTCCAGGGAACACCGGGGAGCTGTTTTTT.

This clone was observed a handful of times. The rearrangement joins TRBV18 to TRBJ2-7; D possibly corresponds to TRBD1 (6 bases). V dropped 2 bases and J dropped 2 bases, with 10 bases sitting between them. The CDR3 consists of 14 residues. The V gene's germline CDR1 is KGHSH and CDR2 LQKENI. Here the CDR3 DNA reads TGTGCCAGCTCACCAGGCACAGGGCCCTACGAGCAGTACGTC. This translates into CASSPGTGPYEQYV.

The CDR3 DNA is TGTGCCACCAGTCCGGGACTCGGGGGGAGGGGTGCGCAGTTCTTC. This codes for CATSPGLGGRGAQFF. The V gene is TRBV24-1, the J gene TRBJ2-1; 7 bases fit TRBD2. V was clipped by 6 bases and J by 12 bases; unmatched bases: 16. CDR1 is KGHDR, CDR2 SFDVKD, per germline. The length of the CDR3 is 15 residues.